These 6 T cell receptor beta chains came from one sample sequenced in a study of T cells in Graves' hyperthyroidism and ophthalmopathy. The investigators amplified TCR beta CDR3 regions from RNA transcripts. First-round RT-PCR of the TCR CDR3 relied on the HTBI primer set. TCRdb re-derived calls from the multiplex PCR reads in MiXCR, one entry per CDR3 protein. Here the sample spans hundreds of thousands of distinct CDR3 sequences, more than 30% being singletons. What was sequenced was blood. The receptors derive from a man between 18 and 35 years old with Graves' hyperthyroidism.

Comments on this clonotype: A single base separates this from a much larger clone, so it may be a read error. It is likely a read error, because the conserved phenylalanine at the end of the CDR3 is missing. The CDR3 protein is CASSVEGGRGYTL. CDR3 bases: TGTGCCAGCAGTGTGGAAGGGGGCAGAGGCTACACCCTC. This chain connects TRBV6-6 to TRBJ1-2; 7 bases line up with TRBD1. The V gene end was trimmed by 5 bases and the J gene end by 8 bases; junction bases not matched to a gene: 8. Germline assignment: CDR1 MNHNY and CDR2 SVGAGI (reference sequence). The length of the CDR3 is 13 residues.

The chain couples TRBV19 to TRBJ1-5; D is unclear. Germline CDR1 reads LNHDA; CDR2 reads SQIVND (reference sequence). The CDR3 covers 14 residues. V lost 3 bases and J lost 4, with 10 bases in between. For the CDR3, the DNA is TGTGCCAGTAGTATCTTGTCGGGGAATCAGCCCCAGCATTTT. Translation gives CASSILSGNQPQHF.

Remarks on this clonotype: Since the CDR3 does not end with the conserved phenylalanine or tryptophan, this likely comes from a read error. It is unclear where the CDR3 begins or ends on the DNA, so no DNA is shown, and the CDR3 is as TCRdb lists it. This rearrangement joins TRBV20-1 to TRBJ1-3. CDR1 DFQATT and CDR2 SNEGSKA come from the germline V gene (reference sequence). Both ends counted, the CDR3 spans 11 residues. The CDR3 sequence is CSARDVRVSRT.

The chain carries TRBV20-1 and TRBJ2-5, with D hard to call. Germline CDR1 and CDR2: DFQATT and SNEGSKA (reference sequence). V lost 0 bases to trimming and J lost 2 bases, with 13 bases between them. The CDR3 spans 15 residues. CDR3 sequence: CSARDSGTGQETQYF. In DNA, the CDR3 is TGCAGTGCTAGAGATTCAGGAACCGGACAAGAGACCCAGTACTTC.

Worth noting for this clonotype: A much larger clonotype is one base distant, so this may be a read error. The rearrangement joins TRBV19 to TRBJ1-5, with no clear D. Deletions cut 8 bases from V and 6 bases from J, with 11 bases between. CDR1 is LNHDA, CDR2 SQIVND, per germline (reference sequence). This CDR3 is built from 12 residues. In nucleotides, the CDR3 is TGTGCCAGTGGTGAGGTCCTTCAGCCCCAGCATTTT. Translated, it gives CASGEVLQPQHF.

The V and J genes are TRBV10-3 and TRBJ1-1; perhaps TRBD1 as D (5 bases). Per the germline V gene, CDR1 is ENHRY and CDR2 is SYGVKD. The CDR3 consists of 12 residues. The V end was cut by 10 bases, the J end by 5 bases, with 14 bases between. The CDR3 nucleotides read TGTGCCACCTCAGCGGGGGGGACTGAAGCTTTCTTT. Translated: CATSAGGTEAFF.